These 14 T cell receptor beta chains came from one sample sequenced in a study of T cell repertoires in cytomegalovirus infection. A single record per CDR3 protein comes from TCRdb applying MiXCR to the reads. The sample has around 110,000 distinct CDR3 sequences, 10% seen once; the top ten hold roughly 29%. Their recognized antigens are unknown. What was sequenced was PBMCs, sequenced either directly or after in vitro stimulation (not recorded which). These receptors were obtained from a human donor in good health (CMV status not recorded). Some clones in this sample may be carry-over from other donors' samples.

This clonotype was recorded many times. This rearrangement joins TRBV7-2 to TRBJ2-7; 8 bases line up with TRBD2. V lost 5 bases and J lost 6; bases outside the gene matches: 12. This CDR3 contains 15 residues. Germline values: CDR1 SGHTA, CDR2 FQGNSA. The CDR3 nucleotides read TGTGCCAGCAGCCAACGGATTGCGGGAGGCACCGAGCAGTACTTC. It is translated as CASSQRIAGGTEQYF.

The chain uses TRBV6-2 or TRBV6-3 and TRBJ2-2; D is ambiguous. Germline V gene data show CDR1 as MNHEY and CDR2 as SVGEGT. Trimming shortened V by 7 bases and J by 5 bases, and 14 bases separated the two germline ends. This CDR3 contains 14 residues. The CDR3 spells CASTPLWSTGELFF. The CDR3 DNA follows: TGTGCCAGCACCCCGCTTTGGAGTACCGGGGAGCTGTTTTTT.

This clonotype was counted ten times or more. V is TRBV7-2 and J is TRBJ2-3, with 12 positions matching TRBD2. The V gene end was trimmed by 7 bases and the J gene end by 0 bases; junction bases not matched to a gene: 5. The CDR3 consists of 16 residues. Germline lookup yields CDR1 SGHTA and CDR2 FQGNSA. This CDR3 reads CASTRTSGASTDTQYF. CDR3 nucleotides: TGTGCCAGCACAAGGACTAGCGGGGCGAGCACAGATACGCAGTATTTT.

This clonotype was observed at least ten times. The chain recombines TRBV4-1 with TRBJ2-7; D call uncertain. Trimming cost V 1 base and J 3 bases, with 16 bases left between them. CDR3 length: 16 residues. Looked up from germline, CDR1 is MGHRA and CDR2 is YSYEKL. The DNA for the CDR3 is TGCGCCAGCAGCCAAGTAAACTCCAGAAACGGCTACGAGCAGTACTTC. Its translation is CASSQVNSRNGYEQYF.

The chain joins TRBV5-4 to TRBJ2-2; D is tentatively TRBD1 or TRBD2 (6 bases each). From germline, CDR1 is SGHNT and CDR2 YYREEE (reference sequence). CDR3 size: 16 residues. Trimming removed 1 base from V and 5 bases from J, with 15 bases in between. The chain's CDR3 is CASSLRGETRTGELFF. CDR3 DNA sequence: TGTGCCAGCAGCTTGAGGGGGGAGACGAGGACCGGGGAGCTGTTTTTT.

In regard to this clonotype: A much bigger clone sits one base away, suggesting this may be a read error. The chain combines TRBV6-6 with TRBJ2-1; no clear D. The J call may be in error: the DNA end matches TRBJ2-7 better. Germline V gives CDR1 MNHNY, CDR2 SVGAGI (reference sequence). The CDR3 has 18 residues. CDR3 sequence reads: CASSYLPSGGGIYNEQYF. The CDR3 DNA reads as TGTGCCAGCAGTTACCTCCCTTCGGGCGGCGGTATCTACAATGAGCAGTACTTC.

The chain uses TRBV5-4 and TRBJ1-1; D is possibly TRBD1 (6 bases). CDR1 and CDR2 from the germline V gene are SGHNT and YYREEE (reference sequence). V lost 2 bases and J 6 bases, leaving 14 bases between the germline ends. CDR3 length: 14 amino acids. The CDR3 nucleotides read TGTGCCAGCAGCTTTTATAGGGGGACATCTGAAGCTTTCTTT. Amino acids: CASSFYRGTSEAFF.

This clonotype has only a few counts. This may be a read error, as it is one base from a much larger clone. This chain connects TRBV7-9 to TRBJ1-1; no firm D call. This CDR3 has 12 amino acids. The germline gives CDR1 SEHNR, CDR2 FQNEAQ (reference sequence). CDR3 nucleotide sequence: TGTGCCAACAGCTTGGGAGAACGTGAAGCTTTCTTT. This encodes CANSLGEREAFF.

This clonotype occurred many times. V usage is TRBV28 and J usage is TRBJ1-2; D is undetermined. V was trimmed by 3 bases and J by 10 bases, leaving 12 bases between them. The CDR3 length is 12 residues. CDR1 MDHEN and CDR2 SYDVKM come from the germline V gene. CDR3 region: CASSFSFQFYTF. The CDR3 coding sequence is TGTGCCAGCAGTTTTTCGTTCCAGTTCTACACCTTC.

There are many counts of this clonotype. The gene calls are TRBV27 and TRBJ1-1; 8 positions match TRBD1. This CDR3 comprises 15 residues. The germline V gene has CDR1 MNHEY and CDR2 SMNVEV (reference sequence). After removal of 3 bases from V and 3 bases from J, the junction contained 6 bases not matched to a gene. The DNA of the CDR3 is TGTGCCAGCAGTTTTTGGGGACAGGCCGACACTGAAGCTTTCTTT. Translated: CASSFWGQADTEAFF.

The chain combines TRBV28 with TRBJ1-1, with TRBD1 matching 8 bases. The CDR3 has 16 amino acids. J gave up 3 bases and V 5 bases, and 11 bases lay outside the gene matches. Germline V lookup: CDR1 MDHEN, CDR2 SYDVKM. For the CDR3, the DNA is TGTGCCAGCAGTCCCTCGGGACAGGTGCCCGACACTGAAGCTTTCTTT. Translation gives CASSPSGQVPDTEAFF.

This clonotype was observed a handful of times. This sequence joins TRBV15 and TRBJ2-2; a possible D gene is TRBD2 (5 bases). The CDR3 consists of 14 residues. Germline V lookup: CDR1 LNHNV, CDR2 YYDKDF (reference sequence). Trimming cost V 4 bases and J 4 bases, with 10 bases left between them. The chain's CDR3 is CATSTGVLTGELFF. The CDR3 DNA sequence: TGTGCCACCAGCACCGGGGTTCTCACCGGGGAGCTGTTTTTT. The whole variable domain, filled in from reference TRBV15 and TRBJ2-2, reads DAMVIQNPRYQVTQFGKPVTLSCSQTLNHNVMYWYQQKSSQAPKLLFHYYDKDFNNEADTPDNFQSRRPNTSFCFLDIRSPGLGDTAMYLCATSTGVLTGELFFGEGSRLTVL.

This clonotype was found many times. The V and J genes are TRBV28 and TRBJ2-7; TRBD1 matches at 9 bases. This CDR3 is 15 amino acids long. Trimming cost V 6 bases and J 3 bases; bases outside gene matches: 9. CDR1 and CDR2 from the germline V gene are MDHEN and SYDVKM. This CDR3 reads CASSPGTGSFYEQYV. CDR3 sequence (DNA): TGTGCCAGCAGCCCCGGGACAGGGTCTTTCTACGAGCAGTACGTC.

In DNA, the CDR3 is TGTGCCAGCAGTTTTGCGGACTTTCAAGAGACCCAGTACTTC. Protein sequence: CASSFADFQETQYF. This chain uses TRBV12-3 or TRBV12-4 with TRBJ2-5; a weak D match, TRBD2 (5 bases). The CDR3 spans 14 residues. V was pared by 3 bases and J by 2 bases, with 10 bases between.